This T cell receptor (beta chain) came from a study of T-cell reconstitution after alpha-beta-depleted transplantation in children. Germline V CDR1 and CDR2: MNHEY, SMNVEV (reference sequence). V lost 6 bases to trimming and J lost 9 bases; unmatched junction nucleotides: 8. This CDR3 spans 14 amino acids. This clonotype turned up a few times. What it binds is not known. General study points: The study reportedly traced alpha-beta T cells about two months after transplant to several hundred expanded graft clones. Some patients' high day-60 TCRbeta diversity was traced to surviving recipient T cells and thymic progenitors. At one year after transplant, newly produced T cells mostly accounted for T-cell counts and diversity.

Unique molecular identifiers were used in preparing the TCRbeta library. TCRdb itself ran the PCR reads through MiXCR, one entry per CDR3 protein. Among 250,000 to 400,000 distinct CDR3 sequences listed, 23% were seen once. The sequences come from PBMCs, mostly from graft donor cells, collected 180 days after TCRalphabeta/CD19-depleted stem cell transplant. The genes are TRBV27 and TRBJ2-1, with TRBD2 matching 10 bases. The source is a male patient aged 10 to 17 who had a stem cell transplant for acute lymphoblastic leukemia, so the T cells may come from the graft donor. The CDR3 region has the DNA TGTGCCAGCAGGCCCGGGACTAGCGTCACTGAGCAGTTCTTC. Residues: CASRPGTSVTEQFF.